One sample yielded the 7 T cell receptor beta chains listed below, sequenced in a study of blood T cell repertoires in COVID-19. The data were produced by immunoSEQ multiplex PCR, yet TCRdb's version contains in-frame clones alone and is incomplete. The sample carries 90,000 or so clones, 85% recorded once. The source material was peripheral blood. The receptors were sampled from a man aged 55 to 70 with acute or convalescent COVID-19.

This clone was detected once. The V gene is TRBV2, the J gene TRBJ2-3; TRBD2 is a possible D gene (5 bases). V gave up 5 bases and J gave up 3 bases, with 15 bases separating them. Germline assignment: CDR1 SNHLY and CDR2 FYNNEI. The CDR3 runs 15 residues. The CDR3 spells CASSSLEVSTDTQYF. The CDR3 nucleotides are TGTGCCAGCAGTTCACTGGAGGTTTCGACAGATACGCAGTATTTT.

V usage is TRBV5-1 and J usage is TRBJ2-7; 12 nucleotides match TRBD2. The CDR3 is made up of 16 amino acids. The germline V gene has CDR1 SGHRS and CDR2 YFSETQ. The V and J ends lost 0 bases and 7 bases, in that order; junction bases with no gene match: 8. Written as DNA, the CDR3 is TGCGCCAGCAGCTTGGCGCGCCTAGCGGGAGGGGAGGAGCAGTACTTC. Residues: CASSLARLAGGEEQYF.

V is TRBV18 and J is TRBJ1-3; D may be TRBD1 (5 bases). V lost 2 bases and J 0 bases, leaving 8 bases between the germline ends. The CDR3 is 15 residues long. Germline V gene sequence: CDR1 KGHSH, CDR2 LQKENI. The CDR3 spells CASSPARASGNTIYF. The CDR3 bases are TGTGCCAGCTCACCAGCCAGGGCCTCTGGAAACACCATATATTTT.

The J gene is TRBJ2-3, the V gene TRBV5-4; maybe TRBD1 (7 bases). The CDR3 sequence is 17 residues long. Germline assignment: CDR1 SGHNT and CDR2 YYREEE (reference sequence). Trimming removed 4 bases at V and 0 bases at J, with 18 bases between. Here the CDR3 DNA reads TGTGCCAGCAGCCCGGGACAGTTTCGGGGGAGCACAGATACGCAGTATTTT. Its translation: CASSPGQFRGSTDTQYF.

In DNA form, the CDR3 reads TGTGCCAGCTCACCATCGCAGGGTGGCGACGAGCAGTACTTC. This gives the protein CASSPSQGGDEQYF. The chain couples TRBV18 to TRBJ2-7; a weak D match, TRBD1 (5 bases). Looked up from germline, CDR1 is KGHSH and CDR2 is LQKENI. This CDR3 has 14 amino acids. The germline V and J ends were trimmed by 2 bases and 5 bases, with 13 bases remaining between them.

J is TRBJ2-2 and V is TRBV6-5, with 7 nucleotides matching TRBD2. This CDR3 is built from 15 residues. Germline V gene sequence: CDR1 MNHEY, CDR2 SVGAGI. J was trimmed by 4 bases and V by 2 bases; bases with no gene match: 4. Here the CDR3 DNA reads TGTGCCAGCAGTTACGCGGGGGAGAGCACCGGGGAGCTGTTTTTT. This gives the protein CASSYAGESTGELFF.

This chain's CDR3 is CAWSLGLAGSSYEQYF. As DNA, the CDR3 is TGTGCCTGGAGTTTGGGACTAGCGGGGAGCTCCTACGAGCAGTACTTC. V is TRBV30 and J is TRBJ2-7, with 13 bases that match TRBD2. The CDR3 is 16 amino acids. J gave up 0 bases and V 2 bases, and 4 bases lay outside the gene matches. Germline CDR1 reads GTSNPN; CDR2 reads SVGIG (reference sequence).